The next 3 T cell receptor beta chains were all read from a single sample in a study of cytotoxic CD8 clonotypes in ibrutinib-treated CLL. Repertoires were generated with immunoSEQ multiplex PCR, while TCRdb's copy carries only in-frame clones and drops some. The repertoire holds approximately 92,000 clones, around 77% seen once, with around 23% in the top ten. The sequencing here drew on PBMCs, taken after 24 months of ibrutinib treatment. All receptors derive from a human donor with chronic lymphocytic leukemia.

A few counts support this clone. This chain links TRBV5-3 with TRBJ2-7; tentative D call: TRBD1 (7 bases). TRBV5-3 is placed among ORFs of uncertain function. The CDR3 has 15 amino acids. V gave up 0 bases and J gave up 5 bases, with 15 bases separating them. The CDR3 sequence: CARSLAPQGEDEQYF. In nucleotides, the CDR3 is TGTGCCAGAAGCTTGGCTCCGCAGGGGGAGGACGAGCAGTACTTC.

This clone was observed a few times. This chain connects TRBV11-3 to TRBJ2-5, with D perhaps matching TRBD1 (6 bases). CDR1 SGHNT and CDR2 YENEEA come from the germline V gene. V gave up 3 bases and J gave up 5 bases, with 13 bases separating them. This CDR3 has 14 residues. CDR3 protein: CASSLGRGYETQYF. In nucleotides, the CDR3 is TGTGCCAGCAGCTTGGGCAGGGGCTATGAGACCCAGTACTTC.

The gene calls are TRBV9 and TRBJ2-1; 15 positions agree with TRBD2. This CDR3 has 18 amino acids. Germline CDR1 SGDLS, CDR2 YYNGEE. The V and J ends lost 0 bases and 5 bases, in that order; junction bases with no gene match: 6. The CDR3 here is CASSVAGLAGGPHNEQFF. The CDR3, as DNA: TGTGCCAGCAGCGTAGCAGGACTAGCGGGAGGGCCCCACAATGAGCAGTTCTTC.